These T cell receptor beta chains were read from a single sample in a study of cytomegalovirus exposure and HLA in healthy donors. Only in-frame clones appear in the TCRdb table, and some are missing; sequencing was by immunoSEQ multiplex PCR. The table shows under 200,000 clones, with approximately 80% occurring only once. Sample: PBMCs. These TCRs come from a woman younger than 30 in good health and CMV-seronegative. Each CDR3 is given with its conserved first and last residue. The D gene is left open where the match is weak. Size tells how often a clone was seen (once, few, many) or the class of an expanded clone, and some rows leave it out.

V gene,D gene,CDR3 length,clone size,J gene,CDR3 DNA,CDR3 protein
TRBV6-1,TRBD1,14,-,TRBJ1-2,TGTGCCAGCAGTAAAAATACAGGGGTCGATGGCTACACCTTC,CASSKNTGVDGYTF
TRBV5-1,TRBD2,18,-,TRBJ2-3,TGCGCCAGCAGCTTCGGACTAGCGGGAGGGGGAGTCACAGATACGCAGTATTTT,CASSFGLAGGGVTDTQYF
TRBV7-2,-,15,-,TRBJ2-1,TGTGCCAGCAGCCCCGAGCGGGCCTCCTACAATGAGCAGTTCTTC,CASSPERASYNEQFF
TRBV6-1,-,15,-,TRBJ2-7,TGTGCCAGCAGTGAAACCCTTCTAGCTGCCTACGAGCAGTACTTC,CASSETLLAAYEQYF
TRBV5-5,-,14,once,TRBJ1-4,TGTGCCAGCAGCCCGACAGGTCAAGGGCAAAAACTGTTTTTT,CASSPTGQGQKLFF
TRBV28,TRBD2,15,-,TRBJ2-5,TGTGCCAGCAAAACTTCGGGACTAGCCCTGCAGACCCAGTACTTC,CASKTSGLALQTQYF
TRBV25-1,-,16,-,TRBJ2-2,TGTGCCAGCAGTGATCCTCGTCTAGCGAACACCGGGGAGCTGTTTTTT,CASSDPRLANTGELFF
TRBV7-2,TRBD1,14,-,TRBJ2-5,TGTGCCAGCAGCTCAGCAGGGGGCGGGGAGACCCAGTACTTC,CASSSAGGGETQYF
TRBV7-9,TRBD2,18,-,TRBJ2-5,TGTGCCAGCAGCTTCCCCCGGAGGTTAGCGGGAGGTGGCGAGACCCAGTACTTC,CASSFPRRLAGGGETQYF
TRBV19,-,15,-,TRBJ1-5,TGTGCCAGTAGTATAAGTGGGCAGGGAGGTCAGCCCCAGCATTTT,CASSISGQGGQPQHF
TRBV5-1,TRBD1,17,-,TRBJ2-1,TGCGCCAGCAGCTTGGCCGTGGGACAGGGGTTCCACAATGAGCAGTTCTTC,CASSLAVGQGFHNEQFF
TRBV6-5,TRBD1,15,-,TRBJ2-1,TGTGCCAGCAGCCGGACAGGGGGAAGGTACAATGAGCAGTTCTTC,CASSRTGGRYNEQFF
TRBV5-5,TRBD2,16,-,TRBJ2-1,TGTGCCAGCAGCTTCGCTAGCGGGAGGGCCCCGAATGAGCAGTTCTTC,CASSFASGRAPNEQFF
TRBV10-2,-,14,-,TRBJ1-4,TGCGCCAGCAGTTCGGAGGGGACTAATGAAAAACTGTTTTTT,CASSSEGTNEKLFF
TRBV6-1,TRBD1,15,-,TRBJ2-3,TGTGCCAGCAGAACCGGGACAGGGGTCACAGATACGCAGTATTTT,CASRTGTGVTDTQYF
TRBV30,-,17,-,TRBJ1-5,TGTGCCTGGAGTCCTGGGACATCGGAATACCTTGGTCAGCCCCAGCATTTT,CAWSPGTSEYLGQPQHF
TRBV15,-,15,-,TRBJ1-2,TGTGCCACCAGCGCCTCCGCAACAGGGAGCTATGGCTACACCTTC,CATSASATGSYGYTF
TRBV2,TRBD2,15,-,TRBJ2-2,TGTGCCAGCAGTGTACTAGCGGGAGAACTCGGGGAGCTGTTTTTT,CASSVLAGELGELFF
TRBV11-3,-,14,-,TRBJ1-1,TGTGCCAGCAGCCCTCAAGGCGGGGTTACTGAAGCTTTCTTT,CASSPQGGVTEAFF
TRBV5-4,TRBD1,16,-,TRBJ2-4,TGTGCCAGCAGCGCCATCACAGGGGCGGCCAAAAACATTCAGTACTTC,CASSAITGAAKNIQYF
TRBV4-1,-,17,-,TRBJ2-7,TGCGCCAGCAGCCATGATACCGGGACTCAGGGCCCCTACGAGCAGTACTTC,CASSHDTGTQGPYEQYF
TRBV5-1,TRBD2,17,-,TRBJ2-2,TGCGCCAGCAGCTTGGGTCTGGCGGGGGGGAACACCGGGGAGCTGTTTTTT,CASSLGLAGGNTGELFF
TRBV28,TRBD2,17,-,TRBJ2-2,TGTGCCAGCAGTACTGCGTTGGCTAGCGGGAGCACCGGGGAGCTGTTTTTT,CASSTALASGSTGELFF
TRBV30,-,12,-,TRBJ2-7,TGTGCCTGGGGCTTGGCGGACTACGAGCAGTACTTC,CAWGLADYEQYF
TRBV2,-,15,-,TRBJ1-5,TGTGCCAGCAGTGAATTTGCGGCAGACTATCAGCCCCAGCATTTT,CASSEFAADYQPQHF
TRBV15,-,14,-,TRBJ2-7,TGTGCCACCAGCAGAGTGAAAGGGACATACGAGCAGTACTTC,CATSRVKGTYEQYF
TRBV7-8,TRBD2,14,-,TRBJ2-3,TGTGCCAGCGGGCGGGAGACGAGCACAGATACGCAGTATTTT,CASGRETSTDTQYF
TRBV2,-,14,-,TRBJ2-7,TGTGCCAGCCGACGAGCGGTACTCTCCTACGAGCAGTACTTC,CASRRAVLSYEQYF
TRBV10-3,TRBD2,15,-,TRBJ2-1,TGTGCCATCAGTGAGTCGGGAGGGCCGGGCAATGAGCAGTTCTTC,CAISESGGPGNEQFF
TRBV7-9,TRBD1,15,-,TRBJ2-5,TGTGCCAGCAGCCACGGGACAGGCCTACAAGAGACCCAGTACTTC,CASSHGTGLQETQYF
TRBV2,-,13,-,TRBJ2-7,TGTGCCAGCAGTGGAGGGATTCCCTACGAGCAGTACTTC,CASSGGIPYEQYF